These 4 T cell receptor beta chains were sequenced from one sample in a study of blood T cell repertoires in COVID-19. Sequenced by immunoSEQ multiplex PCR; TCRdb stores in-frame clones only, minus some. The sample lists about 170,000 clones; roughly 84% were seen once. Sequenced sample: peripheral blood. The source is a man aged 70-80 years with active or convalescent COVID-19.

This clone was seen only a few times. The chain is built from TRBV9 and TRBJ2-1; possibly TRBD1 for D (5 bases). Per the germline V gene, CDR1 is SGDLS and CDR2 is YYNGEE. This CDR3 is built from 15 residues. Trimming left V 0 bases short and J 4 bases short, with 11 bases between. The CDR3, as DNA: TGTGCCAGCAGCGTAGCAGGGTGGTGTTACAATGAGCAGTTCTTC. Its protein product is CASSVAGWCYNEQFF. Together with reference TRBV9 and TRBJ2-1, the CDR3 gives the full variable domain: DSGVTQTPKHLITATGQRVTLRCSPRSGDLSVYWYQQSLDQGLQFLIQYYNGEERAKGNILERFSAQQFPDLHSELNLSSLELGDSALYFCASSVAGWCYNEQFFGPGTRLTVL.

DNA of the CDR3: TGTGCCATCAAAGGGGAGACTAGCGGGATCTTCTACGAGCAGTACTTC. Encoded protein: CAIKGETSGIFYEQYF. The chain uses TRBV10-3 and TRBJ2-7; 11 bases match TRBD2. The CDR3 loop spans 16 amino acids. CDR1 and CDR2 (germline): ENHRY, SYGVKD. The trim removed 7 bases at V and 3 bases at J, leaving 11 bases unmatched.

V and J are TRBV2 and TRBJ1-5; D not certain. This CDR3 is built from 14 residues. The V gene lost 4 bases and the J gene lost 1 base, with 8 bases spanning the gap. Germline CDR1 and CDR2: SNHLY and FYNNEI. The CDR3 DNA sequence: TGTGCCAGCAGTGTGGCATCAAGCAATCAGCCCCAGCATTTT. Translating it yields CASSVASSNQPQHF.

A single count supports this clone. The chain is built from TRBV4-3 and TRBJ1-1; TRBD1 matches at 7 bases. The germline CDR1 and CDR2 sequences are LGHNA and YSLEER. The V segment lost 4 bases and the J segment 3 bases; nucleotides outside the gene matches: 5. This CDR3 spans 14 amino acids. The CDR3 reads CASSPTGYYTEAFF. CDR3 coding DNA: TGCGCCAGCAGCCCGACAGGGTATTACACTGAAGCTTTCTTT.